This T cell receptor beta chain was sequenced during a study of blood T cell repertoires in COVID-19. V was pared by 6 bases and J by 4 bases, with 5 bases of the junction left unmatched. Germline CDR1 and CDR2: ENHRY and SYGVKD. The CDR3 runs to 14 residues. Libraries were prepared by immunoSEQ multiplex PCR; TCRdb keeps only in-frame clonotypes and omits some of them. Here the sample spans about 300,000 clones, 65% to 90% being singletons. The receptor comes from a woman aged 18-35 years who had recovered from COVID-19. The chain joins TRBV10-3 to TRBJ1-3; 8 bases map to TRBD1. The source material was PBMCs or T cells enriched from blood (not recorded which). In DNA, the CDR3 is TGTGCCATCAGGGGACAGGATCCGGGAAACACCATATATTTT. Protein: CAIRGQDPGNTIYF.